The sequence of this T cell receptor beta chain was determined in a study of beta chain features in type 1 diabetes. Study at large: All samples yielded around 99 million examined sorted cells. Study results and caveats: Shortening that was moderate but significant affected the TCRB CDR3s of Type 1 diabetes patients in all four CD4+ subsets. Unsettled here was the matter of whether HLA type influences TCRB rearrangement. Using cDNA template may skew counts toward highly expressing activated cells.

This clone was observed a few times. Its target is not known. Every bit of the isolated RNA underwent reverse transcription, so sequencing read expressed TCRB transcripts. TCRdb's copy holds only in-frame clones and misses some; the assay was immunoSEQ multiplex PCR. This table has 160,000 or so clones, roughly 9% appearing once. V was shortened by 6 bases and J by 7 bases, with 19 bases between the two germline ends. This CDR3 region has 15 residues. Per germline, CDR1 SGHVS and CDR2 FQNEAQ. The chain employs TRBV7-8 and TRBJ2-1; perhaps TRBD2 as D (6 bases). Sequencing was carried out using central memory CD4+ T cells from blood. The TCR comes from a woman younger than 45 with type 1 diabetes. CDR3 in amino acids: CASRVGRESGNEQFF. CDR3 in DNA: TGTGCCAGCAGGGTGGGGCGGGAATCTGGGAATGAGCAGTTCTTC. The whole variable domain, filled in from reference TRBV7-8 and TRBJ2-1, reads GAGVSQSPRYKVAKRGQDVALRCDPISGHVSLFWYQQALGQGPEFLTYFQNEAQLDKSGLPSDRFFAERPEGSVSTLKIQRTQQEDSAVYLCASRVGRESGNEQFFGPGTRLTVL.